These 22 T cell receptor beta chains were sequenced from one sample in a study of T cells in women clearing cervical HPV infection. Using immunoSEQ multiplex PCR, the repertoire was profiled, and TCRdb retains in-frame clones only, with some absent. The sample's table shows 45,000 to 55,000 clones. The sequenced material came from blood buffy coat. The origin of the receptors is a woman between 18 and 70 years old with a cervical HPV16 infection that either progressed to CIN3+ or cleared (not recorded which).

A word on this clone: The read ends 3 residues before the CDR3 terminus; that terminus is restored from the germline J gene. The rearrangement links TRBV6-4 to TRBJ2-2; 9 positions match TRBD2. The ends lost 4 bases at V and 3 bases at J; junction bases unmatched: 0. CDR1 and CDR2 (germline): MRHNA, SNTAGT. The CDR3 sequence is 14 residues long. CDR3 in amino acids: CASSASGDTGELFF. Incomplete CDR3 DNA: TGTGCCAGCAGTGCTAGCGGGGACACCGGGGAG.

As to this clone: Read coverage stops 3 residues before the CDR3 terminus; the germline J gene supplies the remainder. The J gene is TRBJ2-7, the V gene TRBV20-1; tentatively, D is TRBD2 (6 bases). V was clipped by 3 bases and J by 1 base, with 19 bases between them. The CDR3 extends over 16 amino acids. Germline CDR1 is DFQATT and CDR2 is SNEGSKA (reference sequence). This CDR3 is CSASPPFGGLSYEQYF. Incomplete CDR3 DNA: TGCAGTGCTAGCCCCCCTTTCGGGGGTCTTTCCTACGAG.

Concerning this clone: Read data end 3 residues before the CDR3 end; the end is taken from the germline J gene. The chain combines TRBV10-3 with TRBJ2-1, with TRBD2 as a possible D gene (6 bases). This CDR3 has 14 amino acids. V lost 1 base, J lost 5 bases, and 9 bases lay in between. Germline CDR1 reads ENHRY; CDR2 reads SYGVKD. CDR3 DNA, as far as it was read: TGTGCCATCAGTGAGTTTAGGACTAACAATGAG. Protein product: CAISEFRTNNE. The complete CDR3 sequence is CAISEFRTNNEQFF.

Details on this clone: The read stops 3 residues short of the end of the CDR3; the missing end is completed from the germline J gene. V is TRBV7-6 and J is TRBJ1-1; D is unresolved. Per germline, CDR1 SGHVS and CDR2 FNYEAQ. The CDR3 runs 16 residues. The sequenced CDR3 bases are TGTGCCAGCAGCTTAGGGTGGGCTAGCCGGCAAGAGACA. Protein: CASSLGWASRQET. In full, the CDR3 is CASSLGWASRQETAFF. The whole variable domain, filled in from reference TRBV7-6 and TRBJ1-1, reads GAGVSQSPRYKVTKRGQDVALRCDPISGHVSLYWYRQALGQGPEFLTYFNYEAQQDKSGLPNDRFSAERPEGSISTLTIQRTEQRDSAMYRCASSLGWASRQETAFFGQGTRLTVV.

A word on this clone: The read gets to within 3 residues of the CDR3 end, and the germline J gene fills in the rest. This chain connects TRBV7-3 to TRBJ1-1; 8 nucleotides line up with TRBD1. The V segment lost 4 bases and the J segment 6 bases; nucleotides outside the gene matches: 4. Germline loops: CDR1 SGHTA, CDR2 FQGTGA. This CDR3 contains 13 residues. CDR3 DNA (partial): TGTGCCAGCAGCTGGACAGGGCTCGCTGAA. Protein sequence: CASSWTGLAE. The CDR3, in full, reads CASSWTGLAEAFF. The full variable domain, rest sourced from reference TRBV7-3 and TRBJ1-1, is GAGVSQTPSNKVTEKGKYVELRCDPISGHTALYWYRQSLGQGPEFLIYFQGTGAADDSGLPNDRFFAVRPEGSVSTLKIQRTERGDSAVYLCASSWTGLAEAFFGQGTRLTVV.

Concerning this clone itself: Read coverage stops 3 residues before the CDR3 terminus; the germline J gene supplies the remainder. The chain uses TRBV5-4 and TRBJ2-5; 10 bases are a match to TRBD1. This CDR3 comprises 16 residues. V was pared by 0 bases and J by 6 bases, with 8 bases of the junction left unmatched. Germline V gene sequence: CDR1 SGHNT, CDR2 YYREEE (reference sequence). The CDR3 loop reads CASSLGQGAGIKTQYF. CDR3 DNA, as far as it was read: TGTGCCAGCAGCTTGGGACAGGGGGCCGGAATAAAGACC.

A remark on this clone: The read ends 3 residues shy of where the CDR3 ends; the end is completed using the germline J gene. The V gene is TRBV5-6, the J gene TRBJ1-2; 11 nucleotides match TRBD1. The CDR3 spans 15 residues. CDR1 SGHDT and CDR2 YYEEEE come from the germline V gene. The CDR3 loop is CASSFGDRGYQGYTF. Partial CDR3 DNA: TGTGCCAGCAGCTTCGGGGACAGGGGGTATCAAGGC.

Worth noting for this clone: An end of the junction does not agree with germline; a read error may underlie this. The CDR3 extends 3 residues past the end of the read, so its final part is completed from the germline J gene. Additional DNA sequences in this sample encode the identical CDR3. The rearrangement uses TRBV5-4 and TRBJ1-2; possible D gene TRBD1, 6 bases. CDR1 is SGHNT and CDR2 is YYREEE in the germline V gene (reference sequence). The CDR3 loop spans 15 amino acids. The CDR3: CASSRGQILNYGYTF. Partial CDR3 DNA: TGTGCCAGCAGCCGTGGACAGATCCTTAACTATGGG.

Turning to this clone: The read ends 3 residues before the CDR3 terminus; that terminus is restored from the germline J gene. In the same sample, other DNA sequences code for this CDR3. The rearrangement joins TRBV29-1 to TRBJ1-4; maybe TRBD1 (6 bases). The CDR3 has 13 amino acids. V lost 4 bases and J 7 bases, leaving 13 bases between the germline ends. Germline loops: CDR1 SQVTM, CDR2 ANQGSEA. The DNA read from the CDR3 is TGCAGCGTTGGCGCTAGGGGGGGTGAAAAA. Residues: CSVGARGGEK. The full CDR3 protein is CSVGARGGEKLFF.

Concerning this clone: The missing CDR3 end, 3 residues past where the read stops, is filled in from the germline J gene. The rearrangement links TRBV20-1 to TRBJ1-1; no clear D. This CDR3 has 12 amino acids. With 5 bases removed from V and 4 bases from J, the gap between germline ends came to 11 bases. Germline V CDR1 and CDR2: DFQATT, SNEGSKA (reference sequence). The sequenced part of the CDR3 DNA is TGCAGTGCTTCACCAGGTGGCACTGAA. The encoded protein is CSASPGGTE. The full CDR3 sequence reads CSASPGGTEAFF.

Of note for this clone: Read data end 3 residues before the CDR3 end; the end is taken from the germline J gene. The chain couples TRBV30 to TRBJ1-1; tentative D call: TRBD1 (5 bases). The V gene's germline CDR1 is GTSNPN and CDR2 SVGIG (reference sequence). The length of the CDR3 is 13 residues. V lost 2 bases and J 1 base, leaving 8 bases between the germline ends. The DNA read from the CDR3 is TGTGCCTGGAGTTTAACAGGGAACACTGAA. Translation: CAWSLTGNTE. The whole CDR3 protein reads CAWSLTGNTEAFF.

To note about this clone: From the germline J gene comes the end of the CDR3, since the read stops 3 residues before it. The chain uses TRBV2 and TRBJ2-2; TRBD1 matches at 8 bases. The CDR3 has 17 amino acids. CDR1 SNHLY and CDR2 FYNNEI come from the germline V gene. V lost 5 bases and J lost 3; bases outside the gene matches: 11. The CDR3 sequence: CASSKPSDRGDTGELFF. The CDR3 bases that were read are TGTGCCAGCAGTAAACCTTCAGACAGGGGAGACACCGGGGAG.

As concerns this clone: The read ends 3 residues before the CDR3 terminus; that terminus is restored from the germline J gene. The chain links TRBV7-3 to TRBJ1-1; D is unresolved. CDR3 length equals 11 residues. In germline, CDR1 is SGHTA, CDR2 FQGTGA. Trimming removed 7 bases from V and 0 bases from J, with 3 bases in between. CDR3 residues: CASTMNTEAFF. CDR3 bases read: TGTGCCAGCACCATGAACACTGAA. Filled out from reference TRBV7-3 and TRBJ1-1, the complete variable domain reads GAGVSQTPSNKVTEKGKYVELRCDPISGHTALYWYRQSLGQGPEFLIYFQGTGAADDSGLPNDRFFAVRPEGSVSTLKIQRTERGDSAVYLCASTMNTEAFFGQGTRLTVV.

As regards this clone: With the read ending 3 residues before the CDR3 end, the germline J gene is used to fill in that end. The chain has TRBV7-2 and TRBJ2-2, with 7 bases identical to TRBD2. CDR3 length: 13 residues. Germline V lookup: CDR1 SGHTA, CDR2 FQGNSA. The CDR3 loop reads CASSRGTNEKLFF. CDR3 bases read: TGTGCCAGCAGTAGAGGGACTAATGAAAAG.

Note on this clone: The read is 3 residues too short to cover the CDR3 end, so that end is filled in from the germline J gene. The chain couples TRBV5-4 to TRBJ2-3, with D possibly matching TRBD2 (5 bases). The germline gives CDR1 SGHNT, CDR2 YYREEE (reference sequence). Trimming took 3 bases from V and 4 from J, leaving 15 bases between them. The CDR3 extends over 15 amino acids. The CDR3 sequence: CASSSGYGVADTQYF. The covered CDR3 bases are TGTGCCAGCAGCTCCGGGTACGGGGTCGCAGATACG.

A remark on this clone: The read falls 3 residues short of the CDR3 end, and the missing part is taken from the germline J gene. This specimen includes other DNA sequences encoding the same CDR3. The chain carries TRBV7-9 and TRBJ1-3; a possible D gene is TRBD1 (6 bases). Trimming stripped 3 bases from V and 0 bases from J, with 9 bases between. Germline-derived CDR1 and CDR2 are SEHNR and FQNEAQ (reference sequence). This CDR3 comprises 15 residues. Incomplete CDR3 DNA: TGTGCCAGCAGCTTGACAGGTCACTCTGGAAACACC. It specifies CASSLTGHSGNT. The full CDR3 protein is CASSLTGHSGNTIYF. The full variable domain, in which reference TRBV7-9 and TRBJ1-3 provide the parts outside the CDR3, is DTGVSQNPRHKITKRGQNVTFRCDPISEHNRLYWYRQTLGQGPEFLTYFQNEAQLEKSRLLSDRFSAERPKGSFSTLEIQRTEQGDSAMYLCASSLTGHSGNTIYFGEGSWLTVV.

Notes on this clone: The DNA ends 3 residues before the CDR3 does, and the rest of the CDR3 is filled in from the germline J gene. The chain employs TRBV19 and TRBJ2-4; 7 bases are shared with TRBD1. The CDR3 is made up of 14 amino acids. CDR1 and CDR2 from the germline V gene are LNHDA and SQIVND (reference sequence). The CDR3 reads CASMPGQNHYGQYF. The part of the CDR3 DNA that was read is TGTGCCAGTATGCCGGGACAGAATCACTATGGT.

Comment on this clone: The read ends 3 residues early relative to the CDR3; the germline J gene fills the gap. The chain recombines TRBV7-3 with TRBJ1-6; D perhaps matches TRBD1 (5 bases). CDR3 length: 15 residues. V shed 2 bases and J shed 8 bases, with 13 bases lying between them. The germline V gene has CDR1 SGHTA and CDR2 FQGTGA. The covered CDR3 bases are TGTGCCAGCAGCTTATTCGGCGGGGGTGATTCACCC. This encodes CASSLFGGGDSP. The whole CDR3 reads CASSLFGGGDSPLHF.

Concerning this clone itself: The sequenced fragment ends 3 residues before the CDR3 boundary, so the rest is inferred from the germline J gene. The rearrangement uses TRBV30 and TRBJ1-4, with a possible D match to TRBD1 (5 bases). Germline-derived CDR1 and CDR2 are GTSNPN and SVGIG (reference sequence). The CDR3 totals 13 residues. CDR3 protein: CAWRVGGANVLFF. Incomplete CDR3 DNA: TGTGCCTGGAGGGTCGGCGGGGCCAACGTA.

About this clone: The read terminates 3 residues ahead of where the CDR3 ends, so the germline J gene completes it. V and J are TRBV9 and TRBJ2-5; TRBD1 might be the D (6 bases). Germline values: CDR1 SGDLS, CDR2 YYNGEE. Trimming pared 2 bases from V and 1 base from J, leaving 12 bases between. The CDR3 is 15 residues long. CDR3 bases read: TGTGCCAGCAGCGTCAAGGGGGATATCCAAGAGACC. As protein: CASSVKGDIQET. The full CDR3 protein reads CASSVKGDIQETQYF.

Regarding this clone: The read ends 3 residues before the CDR3 terminus; that terminus is restored from the germline J gene. The gene calls are TRBV20-1 and TRBJ1-2; 8 nucleotides align to TRBD1. CDR3 length: 10 amino acids. From germline, CDR1 is DFQATT and CDR2 SNEGSKA (reference sequence). J gave up 7 bases and V 6 bases, and 1 base lay outside the gene matches. The part of the CDR3 DNA that was read is TGCAGTGCCCAGGGGGCTGGC. Its protein is CSAQGAG. The entire CDR3 protein is CSAQGAGYTF.

Comment on this clone: The CDR3 extends 3 residues past the end of the read, so its final part is completed from the germline J gene. J is TRBJ1-2 and V is TRBV7-9, with D tentatively TRBD1 (5 bases). Per germline, CDR1 SEHNR and CDR2 FQNEAQ (reference sequence). This CDR3 is 15 amino acids long. The part of the CDR3 DNA that was read is TGTGCCAGCAGCACTACGGGACTCCACTACAATGAC. It encodes CASSTTGLHYND. The whole CDR3 sequence reads CASSTTGLHYNDYTF. The full variable domain, with the rest looked up from reference TRBV7-9 and TRBJ1-2, is DTGVSQNPRHKITKRGQNVTFRCDPISEHNRLYWYRQTLGQGPEFLTYFQNEAQLEKSRLLSDRFSAERPKGSFSTLEIQRTEQGDSAMYLCASSTTGLHYNDYTFGSGTRLTVV.